This passage covers 23 T cell receptor beta chains from one sample sequenced in a study of blood T cell repertoires in COVID-19. Here immunoSEQ multiplex PCR was the method, and the copy in TCRdb shows in-frame clones only, minus some. The sample has about 260,000 clones, roughly 88% seen once. The sample was PBMCs or T cells enriched from blood (not recorded which). These receptors were collected from a woman between 45 and 65 years old who had recovered from COVID-19.

The chain links TRBV19 to TRBJ2-3; 8 positions agree with TRBD1. This CDR3 spans 17 amino acids. The V segment lost 1 base and the J segment 1 base; nucleotides outside the gene matches: 7. Looked up from germline, CDR1 is LNHDA and CDR2 is SQIVND (reference sequence). The CDR3 DNA is TGTGCCAGTAGTATAGCCCCAGGGGGCGCCGGCACAGATACGCAGTATTTT. Its protein product is CASSIAPGGAGTDTQYF. Full variable domain (missing parts from reference TRBV19 and TRBJ2-3): DGGITQSPKYLFRKEGQNVTLSCEQNLNHDAMYWYRQDPGQGLRLIYYSQIVNDFQKGDIAEGYSVSREKKESFPLTVTSAQKNPTAFYLCASSIAPGGAGTDTQYFGPGTRLTVL.

J is TRBJ2-7 and V is TRBV5-4; a possible D gene is TRBD2 (6 bases). Germline-derived CDR1 and CDR2 are SGHNT and YYREEE (reference sequence). CDR3 length: 14 residues. Trimming pared 4 bases from V and 3 bases from J, leaving 14 bases between. The CDR3 here is CASSRGTRSYEQYF. CDR3 nucleotides: TGTGCCAGCAGCCGCGGGACCCGGAGCTACGAGCAGTACTTC.

This clone was recorded a few times. J is TRBJ1-1 and V is TRBV29-1; D remains ambiguous. This CDR3 spans 10 amino acids. Trimming cost V 7 bases and J 3 bases, with 6 bases left between them. CDR1 is SQVTM, CDR2 ANQGSEA, per germline. CDR3 DNA sequence: TGCAGCGCCCAGGACACTGAAGCTTTCTTT. This sequence encodes CSAQDTEAFF.

The chain couples TRBV15 to TRBJ1-1, with 8 bases identical to TRBD1. This CDR3 has 13 amino acids. V lost 5 bases and J lost 7; bases outside the gene matches: 6. From germline, CDR1 is LNHNV and CDR2 YYDKDF (reference sequence). The CDR3 here is CATSGLQGVEAFF. The CDR3 coding sequence is TGTGCCACCAGCGGGCTACAGGGGGTTGAAGCTTTCTTT.

This chain connects TRBV7-8 to TRBJ1-2, with D unclear. The CDR3 has 16 amino acids. The ends were cut back, 5 bases at V and 0 bases at J, with 16 bases in the middle. The germline CDR1 and CDR2 sequences are SGHVS and FQNEAQ. DNA of the CDR3: TGTGCCAGCAGCCCCGAGGGTAGTCTTGCTAACTATGGCTACACCTTC. Its protein is CASSPEGSLANYGYTF.

This sequence joins TRBV4-1 and TRBJ1-2; D is uncertain. The CDR3 is 14 residues long. V shed 4 bases and J shed 0 bases, with 9 bases lying between them. The germline V gene has CDR1 MGHRA and CDR2 YSYEKL. The CDR3 DNA follows: TGCGCCAGCAGCCCCCTAGGTACTAACTATGGCTACACCTTC. As protein: CASSPLGTNYGYTF.

This clone showed up just a few times. The V and J genes are TRBV29-1 and TRBJ2-3; tentatively, D is TRBD2 (5 bases). Trimming stripped 3 bases from V and 9 bases from J, with 13 bases between. The CDR3 length is 12 residues. Looked up from germline, CDR1 is SQVTM and CDR2 is ANQGSEA. The CDR3 sequence is CSVEIGVGTQYF. The DNA of the CDR3 is TGCAGCGTTGAGATCGGGGTGGGCACGCAGTATTTT.

V and J are TRBV19 and TRBJ1-5; D is perhaps TRBD1 (5 bases). There are 17 residues in the CDR3. CDR1 and CDR2 (germline): LNHDA, SQIVND (reference sequence). Trimming pared 6 bases from V and 4 bases from J, leaving 22 bases between. The CDR3 region is CASSDEMGGFRNQPQHF. The CDR3 region has the DNA TGTGCCAGTAGCGACGAGATGGGGGGGTTTCGGAATCAGCCCCAGCATTTT.

Only one count was recorded for this clone. This rearrangement joins TRBV7-6 to TRBJ1-6; D gene unclear. The CDR3 extends over 15 amino acids. Germline V gene data show CDR1 as SGHVS and CDR2 as FNYEAQ. Trimming removed 5 bases from V and 10 bases from J, with 18 bases in between. CDR3 nucleotide sequence: TGTGCCAGCAGCGCCCTTCCCCAGGTCCGCTCACCCCTCCACTTT. Translation gives CASSALPQVRSPLHF.

This chain links TRBV7-3 with TRBJ2-1; 9 nucleotides agree with TRBD2. J lost 8 bases, V lost 0 bases, and 5 bases had no gene match. This CDR3 is built from 15 residues. Per the germline V gene, CDR1 is SGHTA and CDR2 is FQGTGA. The CDR3 region has the DNA TGTGCCAGCAGCTTAACGCGGGAGGGCTCCCATGAGCAGTTCTTC. Translation gives CASSLTREGSHEQFF.

V gene TRBV3-1 (or the pseudogene TRBV3-2) combines with J gene TRBJ2-1; 11 nucleotides match TRBD2. CDR1 and CDR2 (germline): LGHDT, YNNKEL (reference sequence). Trimming removed 5 bases from V and 1 base from J; junction bases left unmatched: 1. The CDR3 runs 15 residues. As DNA, the CDR3 is TGTGCCAGCAGCAGACTAGCGGGATCCTACAATGAGCAGTTCTTC. It yields the protein CASSRLAGSYNEQFF.

On this clone: Different DNA sequences within this sample yield the same CDR3. This chain connects TRBV18 to TRBJ2-1, with D possibly being TRBD2 (6 bases). This CDR3 is 14 amino acids long. Trimming shortened V by 3 bases and J by 5 bases, and 11 bases separated the two germline ends. The germline gives CDR1 KGHSH, CDR2 LQKENI. The CDR3 sequence is CASSPLTRNNEQFF. The CDR3 DNA sequence: TGTGCCAGCTCACCCCTGACTAGAAACAATGAGCAGTTCTTC. Variable domain in full (rest from reference TRBV18 and TRBJ2-1): NAGVMQNPRHLVRRRGQEARLRCSPMKGHSHVYWYRQLPEEGLKFMVYLQKENIIDESGMPKERFSAEFPKEGPSILRIQQVVRGDSAAYFCASSPLTRNNEQFFGPGTRLTVL.

The CDR3 DNA follows: TGCGCCAGCAGCCGGGAGCGGGAAAGCTCCTACGAGCAGTACTTC. This encodes CASSRERESSYEQYF. The chain uses TRBV10-1 and TRBJ2-7; 7 nucleotides agree with TRBD2. The CDR3 runs 15 residues. J gave up 0 bases and V 6 bases, and 8 bases lay outside the gene matches. Germline assignment: CDR1 WNHNN and CDR2 SYGVQD (reference sequence).

This clone occurred a few times. The gene calls are TRBV4-3 and TRBJ2-1; TRBD2 agrees at 8 bases. Losses at the gene ends were 5 bases for V and 0 bases for J; bases not matched to a gene: 6. Germline V gene data show CDR1 as LGHNA and CDR2 as YSLEER. CDR3 length: 16 amino acids. Here the CDR3 reads CASSALAGSSYNEQFF. CDR3 bases: TGCGCCAGCAGCGCATTAGCGGGATCCTCCTACAATGAGCAGTTCTTC.

The chain is built from TRBV4-2 and TRBJ1-4, with 8 bases aligning to TRBD1. The ends lost 4 bases at V and 0 bases at J; junction bases unmatched: 4. This CDR3 comprises 16 residues. Germline-derived CDR1 and CDR2 are LGHNA and YNFKEQ. CDR3 sequence: CASSLEQGATNEKLFF. The CDR3 DNA sequence: TGTGCCAGCAGCCTAGAACAGGGGGCAACTAATGAAAAACTGTTTTTT.

The V call is TRBV30, the J call TRBJ1-2; D perhaps matches TRBD1 (6 bases). Trimming pared 0 bases from V and 7 bases from J, leaving 6 bases between. CDR1 is GTSNPN and CDR2 is SVGIG in the germline V gene (reference sequence). The CDR3 covers 11 residues. CDR3 sequence: CAWSVQGGYTF. For the CDR3, the DNA is TGTGCCTGGAGTGTACAGGGTGGCTACACCTTC.

The chain links TRBV21-1 to TRBJ2-3; the listed D gene, TRBD2, was not tested against the DNA. TRBV21-1 is shown as a pseudogene. This CDR3 is built from 17 residues. CDR3 nucleotide sequence: TGTGCCAGCAGCAAGGAAGGGACTAGCGGGAGCACAGATACGCAGTATTTT. This gives the protein CASSKEGTSGSTDTQYF.

The sample holds one count of this clone. The V gene is TRBV5-1, the J gene TRBJ2-2, with 8 bases matching TRBD2. The V and J ends lost 10 bases and 5 bases, in that order; junction bases with no gene match: 13. CDR1 is SGHRS, CDR2 YFSETQ, per germline. The CDR3 length is 15 residues. CDR3 sequence reads: CASRGERSGTGELFF. The CDR3 DNA sequence: TGCGCCTCGCGGGGGGAACGGAGTGGAACCGGGGAGCTGTTTTTT.

The rearrangement joins TRBV21-1 to TRBJ1-2; the table's D call of TRBD1 was not tested on the DNA. TRBV21-1 is termed a pseudogene. The CDR3 sequence is 16 residues long. The CDR3 nucleotides read TGTGCCAGCAGCAATACACATTCCGGGACAGCCCATGGCTACACCTTC. Translated: CASSNTHSGTAHGYTF.

This chain connects TRBV3-1 (or the pseudogene TRBV3-2) to TRBJ1-6, with D hard to call. V lost 2 bases and J lost 12, with 8 bases in between. Germline V gene sequence: CDR1 LGHDT, CDR2 YNNKEL (reference sequence). The CDR3 is 12 amino acids. Written as DNA, the CDR3 is TGTGCCAGCAGCCAATTTAGCTTACCCCTCCACTTT. The encoded protein is CASSQFSLPLHF.

About this clone: Other DNA sequences within the sample encode an identical CDR3. The chain has TRBV9 and TRBJ2-7; D gene ambiguous. CDR1 SGDLS and CDR2 YYNGEE come from the germline V gene. The V end lost 0 bases, the J end lost 2 bases, and 9 bases lay between the germline ends. The CDR3 has 14 amino acids. The CDR3 protein is CASSVDGGAYEQYF. DNA of the CDR3: TGTGCCAGCAGCGTAGATGGCGGAGCCTACGAGCAGTACTTC.

The chain uses TRBV5-1 and TRBJ1-2, with D hard to call. This CDR3 contains 15 residues. CDR1 and CDR2 (germline): SGHRS, YFSETQ. Trimming removed 2 bases at V and 2 bases at J, with 13 bases between. DNA of the CDR3: TGCGCCAGCAGCTTTTCGTTATCTTCGAACTATGGCTACACCTTC. Translating it yields CASSFSLSSNYGYTF.

The rearrangement uses TRBV5-1 and TRBJ1-3; 7 bases align to TRBD1. The CDR3 has 15 amino acids. Germline CDR1 SGHRS, CDR2 YFSETQ. V shed 4 bases, J shed 0 bases, and the junction held 4 bases outside the gene matches. The CDR3 is CASSDDRVSGNTIYF. The CDR3 DNA sequence: TGCGCCAGCAGCGACGACAGGGTCTCTGGAAACACCATATATTTT.